A selection of T cell receptor beta chains follows, all from one sample in a study of shared T cell receptors in the human thymus. The protocol was immunoSEQ multiplex PCR, while the TCRdb copy is restricted to in-frame clones and leaves out a portion. The data show fewer than 700,000 clones, with 70% to 90% seen just once and 0.0095% to 0.011% held by the top ten. These data also formed part of another study, on human thymus T cells.

Sequenced material: thymocytes. The receptor source for this set is a boy under two years old with a congenital heart defect. CDR3s include the opening cysteine and the closing phenylalanine or tryptophan. D genes are given only for firm matches. Size is omitted from some rows. Given values are once, few, many or a class for expanded clones.

V gene	clone size	D gene	J gene	CDR3 DNA	CDR3 protein
TRBV2	.	.	TRBJ1-3	TGTGCCAGCAGTGACAGTCCCGCAAGTTTCTCTGGAAACACCATATATTTT	CASSDSPASFSGNTIYF
TRBV4-2	.	.	TRBJ2-7	TGTGCCAGCAGCCTCCGGGATCGCCACGGCTACGAGCAGTACTTC	CASSLRDRHGYEQYF
TRBV5-4	.	TRBD2	TRBJ2-7	TGTGCCAGCAGCCCCGGGACTAGCGGGATCATTCTCTACGAGCAGTACTTC	CASSPGTSGIILYEQYF
TRBV7-9	.	.	TRBJ2-7	TGTGCCAGCAGCTCTCAGGGTTCCTACGAGCAGTACTTC	CASSSQGSYEQYF
TRBV2	.	.	TRBJ2-7	TGTGCCAGTTCAAGGCCGCGGGGCTCCGAGCAGTACTTC	CASSRPRGSEQYF
TRBV10-2	.	.	TRBJ2-7	TGCGCCAGCAGTGAGTCGAGCCTAGACGGCTACGAGCAGTACTTC	CASSESSLDGYEQYF
TRBV9	.	TRBD1	TRBJ1-2	TGTGCCAGCAGCCCCCTACCCGGGACAGGGGCCTATGGCTACACCTTC	CASSPLPGTGAYGYTF
TRBV27	.	TRBD2	TRBJ2-2	TGTGCCAGCAGGGGGAGCGGGAGGGCTAACACCGGGGAGCTGTTTTTT	CASRGSGRANTGELFF
TRBV5-1	.	TRBD1	TRBJ1-4	TGCGCCAGCAGTCTAAGTACGGGGACAGATAATGAAAAACTGTTTTTT	CASSLSTGTDNEKLFF
TRBV28	.	.	TRBJ1-5	TGTGCCAGCAGTTTCCCCGGACAGATCAATCAGCCCCAGCATTTT	CASSFPGQINQPQHF
TRBV7-9	once	.	TRBJ1-2	TGTGCCAGCAGTTTGGAGGGGTTTGTCTATGGCTACACCTTC	CASSLEGFVYGYTF
TRBV25-1	.	.	TRBJ2-3	TGTGCCAGCAGTGAGGGGGGGGCGTCTAGCACAGATACGCAGTATTTT	CASSEGGASSTDTQYF
TRBV30	.	TRBD1	TRBJ2-3	TGTGCCTGGACCCAGGGGGTTAGCACAGATACGCAGTATTTT	CAWTQGVSTDTQYF
TRBV7-9	.	.	TRBJ2-3	TGTGCCAGCACCCCAAATACAGGGCCCACAGATACGCAGTATTTT	CASTPNTGPTDTQYF